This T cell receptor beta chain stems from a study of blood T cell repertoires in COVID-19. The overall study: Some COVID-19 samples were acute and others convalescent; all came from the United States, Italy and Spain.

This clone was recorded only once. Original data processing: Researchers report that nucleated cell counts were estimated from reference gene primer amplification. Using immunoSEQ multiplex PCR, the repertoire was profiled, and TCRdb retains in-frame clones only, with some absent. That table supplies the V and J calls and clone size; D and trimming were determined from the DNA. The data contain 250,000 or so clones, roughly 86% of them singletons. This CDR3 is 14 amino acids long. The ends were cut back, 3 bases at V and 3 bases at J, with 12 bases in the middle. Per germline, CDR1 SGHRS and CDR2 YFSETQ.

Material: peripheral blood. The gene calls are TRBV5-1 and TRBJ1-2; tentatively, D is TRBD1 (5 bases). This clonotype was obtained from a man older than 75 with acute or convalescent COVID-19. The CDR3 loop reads CASSSGGRDYGYTF. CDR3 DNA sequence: TGCGCCAGCAGCTCGGGGGGACGAGACTATGGCTACACCTTC. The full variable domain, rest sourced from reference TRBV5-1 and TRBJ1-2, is KAGVTQTPRYLIKTRGQQVTLSCSPISGHRSVSWYQQTPGQGLQFLFEYFSETQRNKGNFPGRFSGRQFSNSRSEMNVSTLELGDSALYLCASSSGGRDYGYTFGSGTRLTVV.